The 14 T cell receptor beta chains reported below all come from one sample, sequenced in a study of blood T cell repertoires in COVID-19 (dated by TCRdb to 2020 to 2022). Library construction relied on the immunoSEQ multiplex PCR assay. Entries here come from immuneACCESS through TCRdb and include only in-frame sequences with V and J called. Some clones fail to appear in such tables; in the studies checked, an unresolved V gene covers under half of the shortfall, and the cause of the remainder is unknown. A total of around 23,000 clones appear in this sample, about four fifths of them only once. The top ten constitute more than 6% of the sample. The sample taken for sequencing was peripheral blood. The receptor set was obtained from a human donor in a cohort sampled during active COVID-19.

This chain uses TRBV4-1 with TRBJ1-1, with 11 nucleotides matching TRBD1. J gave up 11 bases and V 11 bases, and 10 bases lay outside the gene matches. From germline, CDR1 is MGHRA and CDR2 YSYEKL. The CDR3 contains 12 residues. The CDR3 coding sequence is TGCGCCGTCCGAGGGGACAGGGGGTTTGCTTTCTTT. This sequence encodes CAVRGDRGFAFF.

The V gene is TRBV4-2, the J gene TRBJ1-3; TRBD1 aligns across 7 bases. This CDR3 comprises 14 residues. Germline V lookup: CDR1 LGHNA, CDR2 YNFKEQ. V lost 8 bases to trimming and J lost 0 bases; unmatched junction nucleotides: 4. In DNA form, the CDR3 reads TGTGCCAGCCACAGGGGTATCTCTGGAAACACCATATATTTT. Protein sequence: CASHRGISGNTIYF.

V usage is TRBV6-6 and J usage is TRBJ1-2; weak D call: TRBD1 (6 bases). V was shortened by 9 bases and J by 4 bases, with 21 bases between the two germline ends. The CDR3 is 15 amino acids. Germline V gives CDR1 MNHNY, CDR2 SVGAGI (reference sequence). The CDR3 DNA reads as TGTGCCAGTAGTATCCCTCAGGGACACGGCTATGGCTACACCTTC. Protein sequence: CASSIPQGHGYGYTF.

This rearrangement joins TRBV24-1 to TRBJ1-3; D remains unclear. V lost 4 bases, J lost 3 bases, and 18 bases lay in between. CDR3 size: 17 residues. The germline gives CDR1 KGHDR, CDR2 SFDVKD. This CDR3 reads CATSDSRDTGIGNTIYF. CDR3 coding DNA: TGTGCCACCAGTGACTCAAGGGATACGGGAATTGGAAACACCATATATTTT.

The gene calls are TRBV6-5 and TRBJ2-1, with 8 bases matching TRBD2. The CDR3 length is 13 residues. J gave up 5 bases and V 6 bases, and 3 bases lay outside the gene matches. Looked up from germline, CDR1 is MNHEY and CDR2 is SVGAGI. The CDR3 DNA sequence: TGTGCCAGCAGGCGGGGGGACAACAATGAGCAGTTCTTC. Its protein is CASRRGDNNEQFF.

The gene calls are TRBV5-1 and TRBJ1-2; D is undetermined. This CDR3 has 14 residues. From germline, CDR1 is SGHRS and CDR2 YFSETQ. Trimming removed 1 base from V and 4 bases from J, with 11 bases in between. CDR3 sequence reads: CASSLSEATYGYTF. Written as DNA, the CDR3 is TGCGCCAGCAGCTTGTCTGAGGCCACCTATGGCTACACCTTC.

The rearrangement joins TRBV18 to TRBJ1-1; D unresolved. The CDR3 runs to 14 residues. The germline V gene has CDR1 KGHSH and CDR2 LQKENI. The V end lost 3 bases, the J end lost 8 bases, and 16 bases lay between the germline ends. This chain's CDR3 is CASSPPSKRGEAFF. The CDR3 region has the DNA TGTGCCAGCTCACCCCCGTCCAAGCGAGGAGAAGCTTTCTTT.

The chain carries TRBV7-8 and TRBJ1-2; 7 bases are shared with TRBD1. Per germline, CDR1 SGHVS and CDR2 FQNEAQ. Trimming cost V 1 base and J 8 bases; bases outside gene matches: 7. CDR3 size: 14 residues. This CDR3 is CASSLVEGAGGYTF. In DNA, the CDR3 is TGTGCCAGCAGCTTAGTTGAGGGGGCCGGCGGCTACACCTTC.

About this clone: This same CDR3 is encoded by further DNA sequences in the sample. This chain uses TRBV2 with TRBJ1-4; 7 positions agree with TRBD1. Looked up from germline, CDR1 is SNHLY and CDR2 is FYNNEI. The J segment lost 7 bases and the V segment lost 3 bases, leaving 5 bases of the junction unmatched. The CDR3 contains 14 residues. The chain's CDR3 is CASSEEGASEKLFF. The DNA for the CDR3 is TGTGCCAGCAGTGAGGAGGGGGCCAGTGAAAAACTGTTTTTT.

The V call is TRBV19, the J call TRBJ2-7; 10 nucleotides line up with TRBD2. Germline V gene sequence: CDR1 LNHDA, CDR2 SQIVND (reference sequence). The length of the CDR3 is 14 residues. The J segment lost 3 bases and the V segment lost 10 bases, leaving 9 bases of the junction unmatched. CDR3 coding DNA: TGTGCCACCCCTCCTAGCGGGGGCGACTACGAGCAGTACTTC. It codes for CATPPSGGDYEQYF.

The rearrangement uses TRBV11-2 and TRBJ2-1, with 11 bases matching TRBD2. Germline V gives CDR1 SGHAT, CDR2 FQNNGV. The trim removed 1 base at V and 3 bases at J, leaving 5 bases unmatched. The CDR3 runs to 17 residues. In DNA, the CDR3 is TGTGCCAGCAGCTTAGTTTTCGGGACTAGCGGCTACAATGAGCAGTTCTTC. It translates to CASSLVFGTSGYNEQFF. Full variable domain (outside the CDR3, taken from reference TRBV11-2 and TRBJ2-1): EAGVAQSPRYKIIEKRQSVAFWCNPISGHATLYWYQQILGQGPKLLIQFQNNGVVDDSQLPKDRFSAERLKGVDSTLKIQPAKLEDSAVYLCASSLVFGTSGYNEQFFGPGTRLTVL.

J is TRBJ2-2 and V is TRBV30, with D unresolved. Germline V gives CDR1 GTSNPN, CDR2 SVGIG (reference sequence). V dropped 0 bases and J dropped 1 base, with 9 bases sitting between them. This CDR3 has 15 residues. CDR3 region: CAWSVFQKNTGELFF. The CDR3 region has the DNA TGTGCCTGGAGTGTTTTCCAGAAGAACACCGGGGAGCTGTTTTTT.

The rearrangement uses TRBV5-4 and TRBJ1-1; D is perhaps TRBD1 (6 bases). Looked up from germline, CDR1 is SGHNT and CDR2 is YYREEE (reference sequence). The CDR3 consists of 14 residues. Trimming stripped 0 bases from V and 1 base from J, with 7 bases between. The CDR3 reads CASSLGQANTEAFF. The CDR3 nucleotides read TGTGCCAGCAGCTTGGGACAGGCGAACACTGAAGCTTTCTTT.

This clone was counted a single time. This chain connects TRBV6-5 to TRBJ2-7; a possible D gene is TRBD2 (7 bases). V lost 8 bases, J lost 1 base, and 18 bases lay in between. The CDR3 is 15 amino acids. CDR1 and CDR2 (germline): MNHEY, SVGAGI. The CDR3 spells CASHEGGHRSYEQYF. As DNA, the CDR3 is TGTGCCAGCCACGAGGGGGGGCATAGGTCCTACGAGCAGTACTTC.